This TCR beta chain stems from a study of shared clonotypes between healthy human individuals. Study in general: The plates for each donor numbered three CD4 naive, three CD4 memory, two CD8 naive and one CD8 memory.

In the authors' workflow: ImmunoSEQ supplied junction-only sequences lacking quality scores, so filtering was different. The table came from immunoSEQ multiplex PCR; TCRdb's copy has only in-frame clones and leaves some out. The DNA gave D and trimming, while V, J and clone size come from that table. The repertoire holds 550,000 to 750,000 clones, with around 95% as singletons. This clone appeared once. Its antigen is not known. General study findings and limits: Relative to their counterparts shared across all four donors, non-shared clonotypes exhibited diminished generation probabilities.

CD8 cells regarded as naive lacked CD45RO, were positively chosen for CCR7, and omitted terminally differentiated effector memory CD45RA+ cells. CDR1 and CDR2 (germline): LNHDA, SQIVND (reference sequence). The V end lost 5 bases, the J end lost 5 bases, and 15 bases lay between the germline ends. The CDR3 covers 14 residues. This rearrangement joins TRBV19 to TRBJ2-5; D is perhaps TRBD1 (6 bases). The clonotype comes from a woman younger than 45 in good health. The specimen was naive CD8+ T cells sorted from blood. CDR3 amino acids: CASSLPGTRETQYF. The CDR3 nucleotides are TGTGCCAGTAGTCTACCCGGGACAAGGGAGACCCAGTACTTC.